A selection of T cell receptor beta chains follows, all from one sample in a study of CD8+CD57+ T cells in acquired aplastic anemia. TCRdb reprocessed the reads via MiXCR and lists one record per CDR3 protein. The data show 150,000 to 200,000 distinct CDR3 sequences, around 50% seen once. The specimen was sorted CD4+, CD8+, or CD8+CD57+ T cells (not recorded which) from PBMCs. These receptors all stem from a human donor with aplastic anemia. Each CDR3 is given with its conserved first and last residue. D genes are given only for firm matches. Size is omitted from some rows. Given values are once, few, many or a class for expanded clones.

j_call v_call clone_size d_call cdr3_nt cdr3_aa
TRBJ1-5 TRBV10-3 - - TGTGCCACGTCGACAGGTCTTAACGAGGCCCAGCATTTT CATSTGLNEAQHF
TRBJ2-3 TRBV7-2 many TRBD1 TGTGCCAGCAGCCTAGAGAGGGGGCGTGATACGCAGTATTTT CASSLERGRDTQYF
TRBJ1-1 TRBV10-3 few - TGTGCCATCAGTGAGTCAGGAATGAACACTGAAGCTTTCTTT CAISESGMNTEAFF
TRBJ2-3 TRBV2 - - TGTGCCAGCCCCGGCGGGCGTCGGGGAGATACGCAGTATTTT CASPGGRRGDTQYF
TRBJ2-4 TRBV7-8 - - TGTGCCAGCAGGGGAAACATTCAGTACTTC CASRGNIQYF
TRBJ1-1 TRBV6-5 many TRBD1 TGTGCCAGCAGGCCTAGACAGGGAATAACTGAAGCTTTCTTT CASRPRQGITEAFF
TRBJ2-1 TRBV2 - - TGTGCCATCCGGGGCAGATACAATGAGCAGTTCTTC CAIRGRYNEQFF
TRBJ2-1 TRBV19 many TRBD1 TGTGCCACCGAACCCCCGGGACAGGGGGCGAATGAGCAGTTCTTC CATEPPGQGANEQFF
TRBJ2-7 TRBV7-3 - - TGTGCCAGTATGGACCAGGGCGACTACGAGCAGTACTTC CASMDQGDYEQYF
TRBJ1-1 TRBV12-3/TRBV12-4 - TRBD1 TGTGCCAGCAGTTTAGGGGACAGTGGATCTGAAGCTTTCTTT CASSLGDSGSEAFF
TRBJ1-2 TRBV4-1 - - TGCGCCAGCAGCCAAGAAAGAGGGGTCGAGGGCTACACCTTC CASSQERGVEGYTF
TRBJ2-7 TRBV7-9 many - TGTGCCAGCGGCTCCGCTCGGACCTACGAGCAGTACTTC CASGSARTYEQYF
TRBJ1-2 TRBV2 many TRBD1 TGTGCCAGGGGACAGCTAGTGACGGTGAACTATGGCTACACCTTC CARGQLVTVNYGYTF
TRBJ1-1 TRBV2 - TRBD1 TGTGCCAGCAGGGGGACAGGGGCCAACACTGAAGCTTTCTTT CASRGTGANTEAFF
TRBJ1-1 TRBV20-1 many TRBD1 TGCAGTGCCCCCCCCCCCCGGACAGGGAACACTGAAGCTTTCTTT CSAPPPRTGNTEAFF
TRBJ2-3 TRBV20-1 - - TGCAGTGCTAGACTCAGGGAGGTCACAGATACGCAGTATTTT CSARLREVTDTQYF
TRBJ1-4 TRBV9 - - TGTGCCAGCAAAAACAGTAATGAAAAACTGTTTTTT CASKNSNEKLFF
TRBJ2-6 TRBV11-2 - TRBD2 TGTGCCAGCAGCTCCACTAGCGGGGGGGCCGGGGCCAACGTCCTGACTTTC CASSSTSGGAGANVLTF